This is a list of T cell receptor beta chains from one sample in a study of shared clonotypes between healthy human individuals. TCRdb's table, derived via immunoSEQ multiplex PCR, lists solely in-frame clones and lacks some. The data show about 670,000 clones, less than 80% seen once. The sequencing input was memory CD4+ T cells sorted from blood. The receptors stem from a woman in her thirties in good health. CDR3s include the opening cysteine and the closing phenylalanine or tryptophan. Each record gives: clone size, J gene, D gene, V gene, CDR3 DNA, CDR3 protein. D genes are given only for firm matches. Size values are once, few and many counts, or a class for expanded clones, and some rows have none.

clone size: -; J gene: TRBJ2-7; D gene: TRBD1; V gene: TRBV27; CDR3 DNA: TGTGCCAGCAGTTTAGAGGGACAGAGGGTGATGGACGAGCAGTACTTC; CDR3 protein: CASSLEGQRVMDEQYF
clone size: many; J gene: TRBJ2-3; D gene: -; V gene: TRBV5-8; CDR3 DNA: TGTGCCAGCAGCTTGAGAGCAGATACGCAGTATTTT; CDR3 protein: CASSLRADTQYF
clone size: -; J gene: TRBJ2-7; D gene: -; V gene: TRBV28; CDR3 DNA: TGTGCCAGCACCCTATCGATGGGGGACGTTTCCTACGAGCAGTACTTC; CDR3 protein: CASTLSMGDVSYEQYF
clone size: once; J gene: TRBJ2-3; D gene: TRBD2; V gene: TRBV28; CDR3 DNA: TGTGCCAGCAGTTCTAGCGGTGGTACGCAGTATTTT; CDR3 protein: CASSSSGGTQYF
clone size: -; J gene: TRBJ2-5; D gene: -; V gene: TRBV14; CDR3 DNA: TGTGCCAGCAGCCAGGCGTGGGAAAATCAAGAGACCCAGTACTTC; CDR3 protein: CASSQAWENQETQYF
clone size: -; J gene: TRBJ2-7; D gene: -; V gene: TRBV2; CDR3 DNA: TGTGCCAGCAGTACCCTCGTCGACCGGGCCTACGAGCAGTACTTC; CDR3 protein: CASSTLVDRAYEQYF
clone size: -; J gene: TRBJ2-2; D gene: TRBD2; V gene: TRBV5-5; CDR3 DNA: TGTGCCAGCAGCTTAGCTGGGACTAGGAGGACCGGGGAGCTGTTTTTT; CDR3 protein: CASSLAGTRRTGELFF
clone size: -; J gene: TRBJ2-7; D gene: -; V gene: TRBV4-2; CDR3 DNA: TGTGCCAGCAGCCTGTTGGGCGGTAGCAGCTCCTACGAGCAGTACTTC; CDR3 protein: CASSLLGGSSSYEQYF
clone size: -; J gene: TRBJ2-1; D gene: TRBD2; V gene: TRBV28; CDR3 DNA: TGTGCCAGCATCCCTGGAGGGGGACTAGCGGGAGAAGTTTACAATGAGCAGTTCTTC; CDR3 protein: CASIPGGGLAGEVYNEQFF
clone size: few; J gene: TRBJ1-1; D gene: TRBD1; V gene: TRBV28; CDR3 DNA: TGTGCCAGCCCCCCAGGACAGGAAAGGTCTGAAGCTTTCTTT; CDR3 protein: CASPPGQERSEAFF
clone size: few; J gene: TRBJ2-3; D gene: -; V gene: TRBV2; CDR3 DNA: TGTGCCAGATCACGGGAGAGGTCAGATACGCAGTATTTT; CDR3 protein: CARSRERSDTQYF
clone size: -; J gene: TRBJ2-1; D gene: TRBD2; V gene: TRBV2; CDR3 DNA: TGTGCCAGCAGCGGCCGGACTAGCGGGAGGAGTAATGAGCAGTTCTTC; CDR3 protein: CASSGRTSGRSNEQFF
clone size: -; J gene: TRBJ2-7; D gene: -; V gene: TRBV5-4; CDR3 DNA: TGTGCCAGCAGCTTGGCCGTGTCAGACCCATCCTACGAGCAGTACTTC; CDR3 protein: CASSLAVSDPSYEQYF
clone size: -; J gene: TRBJ2-3; D gene: TRBD1; V gene: TRBV5-1; CDR3 DNA: TGCGCCAGCAGCTTACAGGGGAAAGACACAGATACGCAGTATTTT; CDR3 protein: CASSLQGKDTDTQYF
clone size: -; J gene: TRBJ1-2; D gene: -; V gene: TRBV30; CDR3 DNA: TGTGCCTGGAGCGGGGGACGATATGGCTACACCTTC; CDR3 protein: CAWSGGRYGYTF
clone size: few; J gene: TRBJ2-3; D gene: -; V gene: TRBV21-1; CDR3 DNA: TGTGCCAGCAGCCCTGGCATCCTCGGTTTT; CDR3 protein: CASSPGILGF
clone size: -; J gene: TRBJ1-5; D gene: TRBD1; V gene: TRBV7-9; CDR3 DNA: TGTGCCAGCAGCCAGGGGCAGGGGGGCAATCAGCCCCAGCATTTT; CDR3 protein: CASSQGQGGNQPQHF
clone size: -; J gene: TRBJ2-7; D gene: TRBD2; V gene: TRBV7-9; CDR3 DNA: TGTGCCAGCACCGAGACTAGCGGGAGCTCCTACGAGCAGTACTTC; CDR3 protein: CASTETSGSSYEQYF
clone size: many; J gene: TRBJ1-2; D gene: TRBD1; V gene: TRBV6-5; CDR3 DNA: TGTGCCACCAAAAACCGGGACAGATTCTATGGCTACACCTTC; CDR3 protein: CATKNRDRFYGYTF
clone size: few; J gene: TRBJ2-7; D gene: TRBD1; V gene: TRBV28; CDR3 DNA: TGTGCCAGCAGTTCCCCCTCCGGGACAGGGTACGAGCAGTACTTC; CDR3 protein: CASSSPSGTGYEQYF
clone size: -; J gene: TRBJ2-6; D gene: TRBD1; V gene: TRBV27; CDR3 DNA: TGTGCCAGCAGTTTCTGGACAGGGGATTCTGGGGCCAACGTCCTGACTTTC; CDR3 protein: CASSFWTGDSGANVLTF
clone size: -; J gene: TRBJ1-1; D gene: TRBD1; V gene: TRBV13; CDR3 DNA: TGTGCCAGCAGCCCAGGGACAGGGGGCTATGAAGCTTTCTTT; CDR3 protein: CASSPGTGGYEAFF
clone size: -; J gene: TRBJ2-1; D gene: -; V gene: TRBV15; CDR3 DNA: TGTGCCACCAGCAGAGTGGTTTACAATGAGCAGTTCTTC; CDR3 protein: CATSRVVYNEQFF
clone size: -; J gene: TRBJ2-5; D gene: -; V gene: TRBV29-1; CDR3 DNA: TGCAGCGCTCTATCCGATGGGGCGGAGACCCAGTACTTC; CDR3 protein: CSALSDGAETQYF
clone size: -; J gene: TRBJ1-4; D gene: -; V gene: TRBV5-1; CDR3 DNA: TGCGCCAGCAGCTTGGCCTACGCAACTAATGAAAAACTGTTTTTT; CDR3 protein: CASSLAYATNEKLFF
clone size: -; J gene: TRBJ1-2; D gene: TRBD1; V gene: TRBV28; CDR3 DNA: TGTGCCAGCACCCCCGGGACAGCGTATGGCTACACCTTC; CDR3 protein: CASTPGTAYGYTF
clone size: once; J gene: TRBJ2-5; D gene: TRBD1; V gene: TRBV7-2; CDR3 DNA: TGTGCCAGCGGAAGAAAGGGACAGCAAGAGACCCAGTACTTC; CDR3 protein: CASGRKGQQETQYF
clone size: -; J gene: TRBJ2-3; D gene: TRBD2; V gene: TRBV5-6; CDR3 DNA: TGTGCCAGCAGTTCCCTGGCGGGAGGTCTCGGGGATACGCAGTATTTT; CDR3 protein: CASSSLAGGLGDTQYF
clone size: -; J gene: TRBJ2-1; D gene: TRBD2; V gene: TRBV28; CDR3 DNA: TGTTCGGGCGGGAGTTCCTACAATGAGCAGTTCTTC; CDR3 protein: CSGGSSYNEQFF
clone size: few; J gene: TRBJ1-5; D gene: TRBD1; V gene: TRBV19; CDR3 DNA: TGTGCCAGTAGTGCACCCCGACAGGGCGGTCAGCCCCAGCATTTT; CDR3 protein: CASSAPRQGGQPQHF
clone size: -; J gene: TRBJ2-7; D gene: TRBD1; V gene: TRBV5-1; CDR3 DNA: TGCGCCAGCAGCTCGGGGACAGGGGGCTCCTACGAGCAGTACTTC; CDR3 protein: CASSSGTGGSYEQYF
clone size: -; J gene: TRBJ2-4; D gene: TRBD2; V gene: TRBV4-1; CDR3 DNA: TGCGCCAGCAGCCGCGTCCCGGGACTAGCGGGCCAAAACATTCAGTACTTC; CDR3 protein: CASSRVPGLAGQNIQYF
clone size: -; J gene: TRBJ2-1; D gene: -; V gene: TRBV21-1; CDR3 DNA: TGTGCCAGCAGCCCACAGGTGAGAGGCCGGACTACCTACAATGAGCAGTTCTTC; CDR3 protein: CASSPQVRGRTTYNEQFF
clone size: -; J gene: TRBJ1-2; D gene: -; V gene: TRBV28; CDR3 DNA: TGTGCCAGCAGTTTAGTCAAGGGGGTTGGCTACACCTTC; CDR3 protein: CASSLVKGVGYTF
clone size: -; J gene: TRBJ2-7; D gene: -; V gene: TRBV28; CDR3 DNA: TGTGCCAGCAAGGGGCAGGGATGGAGCGAGCAGTACTTC; CDR3 protein: CASKGQGWSEQYF
clone size: -; J gene: TRBJ1-4; D gene: -; V gene: TRBV6-5; CDR3 DNA: TGTGCCAGCAGTTACAATGAGGGGATACGTGAAAAACTGTTTTTT; CDR3 protein: CASSYNEGIREKLFF
clone size: -; J gene: TRBJ1-5; D gene: TRBD1; V gene: TRBV6-6; CDR3 DNA: TGTGCCAGCAGTTACGGCCCGGACAGGGTCAATCAGCCCCAGCATTTT; CDR3 protein: CASSYGPDRVNQPQHF
clone size: -; J gene: TRBJ2-3; D gene: -; V gene: TRBV19; CDR3 DNA: TGTGCCAGTAGTGACAAGCACACAGATACGCAGTATTTT; CDR3 protein: CASSDKHTDTQYF
clone size: -; J gene: TRBJ1-1; D gene: -; V gene: TRBV5-1; CDR3 DNA: TGCGCCAGCAGCTTGCGAACCATTATGTCAGCCTCAAACACTGAAGCTTTCTTT; CDR3 protein: CASSLRTIMSASNTEAFF
clone size: once; J gene: TRBJ1-1; D gene: TRBD1; V gene: TRBV19; CDR3 DNA: TGTGCCAGTAGTGTCAGGACAGGGCACGCTTTCTTT; CDR3 protein: CASSVRTGHAFF
clone size: -; J gene: TRBJ2-5; D gene: -; V gene: TRBV6-5; CDR3 DNA: TGTGCCAGCAGTTATGAGGGGAGCGGCGTTGAGACCCAGTACTTC; CDR3 protein: CASSYEGSGVETQYF
clone size: -; J gene: TRBJ2-5; D gene: -; V gene: TRBV5-1; CDR3 DNA: TGCGCCAGCAGCCCCGCAGTCCGAGAGACCCAGTACTTC; CDR3 protein: CASSPAVRETQYF
clone size: -; J gene: TRBJ1-2; D gene: TRBD1; V gene: TRBV2; CDR3 DNA: TGTGCCAGCAGTGATTGGGGACAGGGAAGAGGTGGCTACACCTTC; CDR3 protein: CASSDWGQGRGGYTF
clone size: once; J gene: TRBJ1-3; D gene: TRBD1; V gene: TRBV27; CDR3 DNA: TGTGCCAGCAGTCGGACAGGGGCTGGAAACACCATATATTTT; CDR3 protein: CASSRTGAGNTIYF
clone size: -; J gene: TRBJ2-3; D gene: TRBD2; V gene: TRBV7-9; CDR3 DNA: TGTGCCAGCAGCTTTTTTTGGTCTGTAGCGGGAGGGCCTGGAGATACGCAGTATTTT; CDR3 protein: CASSFFWSVAGGPGDTQYF
clone size: -; J gene: TRBJ2-2; D gene: -; V gene: TRBV28; CDR3 DNA: TGTGCCAGCAGTCCCTGGACAGGGGGAGGAGCGGGAGGGGCGAACACCGGGGAGCTGTTTTTT; CDR3 protein: CASSPWTGGGAGGANTGELFF
clone size: many; J gene: TRBJ2-4; D gene: TRBD1; V gene: TRBV14; CDR3 DNA: TGTGCCAGCAGCCAAGCGAGGGGGCGGACCAAAAACATTCAGTACTTC; CDR3 protein: CASSQARGRTKNIQYF
clone size: -; J gene: TRBJ1-5; D gene: -; V gene: TRBV28; CDR3 DNA: TGTGCCAGCAGTTTGTACGGCAATCAGCCCCAGCATTTT; CDR3 protein: CASSLYGNQPQHF
clone size: -; J gene: TRBJ2-7; D gene: TRBD2; V gene: TRBV25-1; CDR3 DNA: TGTGCCAGCAGCAAGGGACTAGCGGGAGCGGGCGAGCAGTACTTC; CDR3 protein: CASSKGLAGAGEQYF
clone size: once; J gene: TRBJ1-2; D gene: -; V gene: TRBV27; CDR3 DNA: TGTGCCAGCAGTTTTTGGCCTCCCCTTAAGGATGGCTACACCTTC; CDR3 protein: CASSFWPPLKDGYTF
clone size: few; J gene: TRBJ1-2; D gene: TRBD1; V gene: TRBV28; CDR3 DNA: TGTGCCAGCAGGTCTAGGGGGCGTATGCATGGCTACACCTTC; CDR3 protein: CASRSRGRMHGYTF
clone size: few; J gene: TRBJ1-2; D gene: -; V gene: TRBV28; CDR3 DNA: TGTGCCAGCCGAGCGCAGGCTATTAACTATGGCTACACCTTC; CDR3 protein: CASRAQAINYGYTF
clone size: few; J gene: TRBJ2-1; D gene: TRBD2; V gene: TRBV7-2; CDR3 DNA: TGTGCCAGCAGCTTAAGCGGGAGTCTGAACAATGAGCAGTTCTTC; CDR3 protein: CASSLSGSLNNEQFF
clone size: few; J gene: TRBJ1-1; D gene: -; V gene: TRBV19; CDR3 DNA: TGTGCCAGTAGCCCCGGGGGGGTGAACACTGAAGCTTTCTTT; CDR3 protein: CASSPGGVNTEAFF